These T cell receptor beta chains were read from a single sample in a study of cytomegalovirus exposure and HLA in healthy donors. TCRdb's table, derived via immunoSEQ multiplex PCR, lists solely in-frame clones and lacks some. The repertoire consists of about 180,000 clones, with 82% occurring once and the leading ten covering 1.5% to 1.7%. Sequencing was performed on PBMCs. The origin of the receptors is a man aged 35 to 55 in good health and CMV-seronegative. Both conserved end residues are trimmed from each CDR3. Each record gives: V gene, CDR3 protein.

V gene: TRBV7-8
CDR3 protein: ASSLETGLFHEQY

V gene: TRBV10-3
CDR3 protein: AISPTGNTEAF

V gene: TRBV5-6
CDR3 protein: ASSFSAGASTDTQY

V gene: TRBV7-2
CDR3 protein: ASSHYGDTQY

V gene: TRBV19
CDR3 protein: ASSIRTGGAYEQY

V gene: TRBV7-2
CDR3 protein: ASSLDQGSSSGYT

V gene: TRBV6-6
CDR3 protein: ASSYYLDRGRNTIY

V gene: TRBV15
CDR3 protein: ATSREAVSKETQY

V gene: TRBV7-2
CDR3 protein: ASSQQGSATDTQY

V gene: TRBV7-4
CDR3 protein: ASSFGTGSDEQF

V gene: TRBV18
CDR3 protein: ASSPLAGAPVSEQF

V gene: TRBV5-1
CDR3 protein: ASSLVSTGANTEAF

V gene: TRBV19
CDR3 protein: ASSSAPGNQPQH

V gene: TRBV11-3
CDR3 protein: ASSRSGRRGRPDTQY

V gene: TRBV7-9
CDR3 protein: ASSFNQAGEAF

V gene: TRBV25-1
CDR3 protein: ASSELQGWSEKLF

V gene: TRBV19
CDR3 protein: ASSTQGNSNQPQH

V gene: TRBV12-5
CDR3 protein: ASGRARNTEAF

V gene: TRBV9
CDR3 protein: ASSAQGLVSEQY

V gene: TRBV6-1
CDR3 protein: ASSAGLNYGYT

V gene: TRBV6-5
CDR3 protein: ASRLRGGPYGYT

V gene: TRBV5-1
CDR3 protein: ASRTGSNNSPLH

V gene: TRBV15
CDR3 protein: ATSRAETATSNQPQH

V gene: TRBV6-6
CDR3 protein: ASSDQSGNQPQH

V gene: TRBV19
CDR3 protein: ACARVNTEAF

V gene: TRBV5-4
CDR3 protein: ASSLRNRPNEKLF

V gene: TRBV2
CDR3 protein: ASTGTGGRQPQH

V gene: TRBV18
CDR3 protein: ASSHRRDRGPTEAF

V gene: TRBV7-3
CDR3 protein: ASSSGGLTDTQY

V gene: TRBV9
CDR3 protein: ASSALRGVANTQY

V gene: TRBV6-6
CDR3 protein: ASSKGQGRQPQH

V gene: TRBV4-2
CDR3 protein: ASSNSGGGTGELF

V gene: TRBV6-5
CDR3 protein: ASSLTGRTEAF

V gene: TRBV5-4
CDR3 protein: ASSLDVGGLYEQY

V gene: TRBV6-1
CDR3 protein: ASLQGGGNQPQH

V gene: TRBV28
CDR3 protein: ASSSLRGNRVNQPQH

V gene: TRBV5-6
CDR3 protein: ASSYKYTAGDQY

V gene: TRBV2
CDR3 protein: ARGGGGYNEQF

V gene: TRBV19
CDR3 protein: ASTQSNSPLH

V gene: TRBV7-2
CDR3 protein: ASSSGSMNTEAF

V gene: TRBV18
CDR3 protein: ASSPRLQETQY

V gene: TRBV7-8
CDR3 protein: ASSPGGGKAVRSWPYGYT

V gene: TRBV4-3
CDR3 protein: ASSQEARLHTGELF

V gene: TRBV7-6
CDR3 protein: ASSLAGGFSGANVLT

V gene: TRBV27
CDR3 protein: ASKTITDTQY

V gene: TRBV20-1
CDR3 protein: SVGTIEQF

V gene: TRBV6-5
CDR3 protein: ASSFQQGRQNEKLF

V gene: TRBV7-8
CDR3 protein: ASSRLFTGSGNTIY